This entry lists 4 T cell receptor beta chains sequenced from one sample in a study of T cell changes during pregnancy in multiple sclerosis. Clones were sequenced by immunoSEQ multiplex PCR, and TCRdb holds only the in-frame ones, with some missing. The sample holds 40,000 to 60,000 clones, 85% to 95% seen once. The material was CD8+ T cells from peripheral blood mononuclear cells, obtained before pregnancy. The receptors stem from a female donor with multiple sclerosis, enrolled in a pregnancy study.

The chain's CDR3 is CASSQGNTEAFF. DNA of the CDR3: TGTGCCAGTAGTCAGGGGAACACTGAAGCTTTCTTT. This chain joins TRBV27 and TRBJ1-1; possible D gene TRBD1, 5 bases. V lost 9 bases and J 1 base, leaving 9 bases between the germline ends. The CDR3 contains 12 residues. The germline gives CDR1 MNHEY, CDR2 SMNVEV (reference sequence).

The chain recombines TRBV19 with TRBJ1-5, with TRBD1 identical over 7 bases. V was pared by 6 bases and J by 7 bases, with 12 bases of the junction left unmatched. Per germline, CDR1 LNHDA and CDR2 SQIVND (reference sequence). The CDR3 loop spans 15 amino acids. This CDR3 is CASSATGAWGQPQHF. The DNA for the CDR3 is TGTGCCAGTAGCGCAACAGGGGCCTGGGGGCAGCCCCAGCATTTT.

This chain joins TRBV27 and TRBJ2-7; 11 bases agree with TRBD2. The V gene end was trimmed by 10 bases and the J gene end by 5 bases; junction bases not matched to a gene: 13. In germline, CDR1 is MNHEY, CDR2 SMNVEV (reference sequence). This CDR3 region has 15 residues. CDR3 sequence: CATRTGTSGVHEQYF. Here the CDR3 DNA reads TGTGCCACCAGGACAGGGACTAGCGGTGTCCACGAGCAGTACTTC.

The V and J genes are TRBV7-9 and TRBJ1-2; 7 nucleotides match TRBD1. CDR1 and CDR2 (germline): SEHNR, FQNEAQ (reference sequence). Losses at the gene ends were 1 base for V and 4 bases for J; bases not matched to a gene: 3. The CDR3 spans 14 residues. The CDR3 DNA reads as TGTGCCAGCAGCTTAGTCGGACAGGCCTATGGCTACACCTTC. It translates to CASSLVGQAYGYTF.